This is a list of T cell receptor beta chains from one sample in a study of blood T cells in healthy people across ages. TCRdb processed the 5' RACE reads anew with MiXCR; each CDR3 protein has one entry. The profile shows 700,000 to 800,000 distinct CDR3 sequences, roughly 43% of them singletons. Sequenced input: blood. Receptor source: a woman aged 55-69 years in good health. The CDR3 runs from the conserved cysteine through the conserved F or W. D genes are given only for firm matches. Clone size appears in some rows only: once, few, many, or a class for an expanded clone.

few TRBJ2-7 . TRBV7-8 CASSLLRNSYEQYF TGTGCCAGCAGCTTACTGCGTAACTCCTACGAGCAGTACTTC
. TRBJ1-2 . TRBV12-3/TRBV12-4 CASSFGENYGYTF TGTGCCAGCAGTTTTGGGGAGAACTATGGCTACACCTTC
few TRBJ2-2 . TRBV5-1 CASSLASLTGTNTGELFF TGCGCCAGCAGCCTCGCCTCTTTGACAGGAACGAACACCGGGGAGCTGTTTTTT
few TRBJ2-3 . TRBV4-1 CASSQDRTRGTDTQYF TGCGCCAGCAGCCAAGATAGAACGCGGGGCACAGATACGCAGTATTTT
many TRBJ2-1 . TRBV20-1 CSAIEGLASNEQFF TGCAGTGCCATCGAGGGTCTAGCGAGCAATGAGCAGTTCTTC
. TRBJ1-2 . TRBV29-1 CSVDAGDGYTF TGCAGCGTTGACGCAGGGGACGGCTACACCTTC
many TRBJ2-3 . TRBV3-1 CASSQQGTDTQYF TGTGCCAGCAGCCAACAGGGCACAGATACGCAGTATTTT
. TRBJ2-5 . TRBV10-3 CAISESNSLAETQYF TGTGCCATCAGTGAGTCGAATAGCCTCGCGGAGACCCAGTACTTC
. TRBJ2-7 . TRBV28 CASTYSSYNEQYF TGTGCCAGCACCTACAGTTCCTACAATGAGCAGTACTTC
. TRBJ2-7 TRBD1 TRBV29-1 CSVEWTGGGEQYF TGCAGCGTTGAGTGGACAGGTGGCGGGGAGCAGTACTTC
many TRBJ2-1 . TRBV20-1 CSASTLFSYNEQFF TGCAGTGCTAGTACCCTATTCTCCTACAATGAGCAGTTCTTC
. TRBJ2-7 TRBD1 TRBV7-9 CASSCKDRLGDEQYF TGTGCCAGCAGCTGCAAGGACAGGCTCGGGGATGAGCAGTACTTC
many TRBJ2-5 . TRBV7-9 CASVKASQETQYF TGTGCCAGCGTTAAGGCCTCTCAAGAGACCCAGTACTTC
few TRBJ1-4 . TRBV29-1 CSVEFPGEKLFF TGCAGCGTTGAGTTCCCGGGGGAAAAACTGTTTTTT
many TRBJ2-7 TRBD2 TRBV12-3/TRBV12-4 CASSLAVLGLAGNEQYF TGTGCCAGCAGTTTAGCGGTACTGGGACTAGCGGGGAACGAGCAGTACTTC
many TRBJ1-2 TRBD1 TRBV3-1 CASSQGQGNYGYTF TGCGCCAGCAGCCAAGGACAGGGAAACTATGGCTACACCTTC
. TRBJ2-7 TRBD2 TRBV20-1 CSARVASGRADEQYF TGCAGTGCTAGAGTGGCTAGCGGGAGGGCCGACGAGCAGTACTTC
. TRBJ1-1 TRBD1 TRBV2 CASRGDRVNTEAFF TGTGCCAGCAGGGGGGACAGGGTGAACACTGAAGCTTTCTTT
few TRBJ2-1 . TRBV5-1 CASSLAGTDTNEQFF TGCGCCAGCAGCTTGGCCGGGACGGATACCAATGAGCAGTTCTTC
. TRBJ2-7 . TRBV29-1 CSVLIDPYEQYF TGCAGCGTATTGATCGATCCCTACGAGCAGTACTTC
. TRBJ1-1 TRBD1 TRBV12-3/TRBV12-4 CASTTTTGGDTEAFF TGTGCCAGCACTACCACGACAGGGGGGGACACTGAAGCTTTCTTT
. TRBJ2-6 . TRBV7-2 CASSLVWRFGGSGANVLTF TGTGCCAGCAGCTTAGTTTGGAGGTTTGGGGGCTCTGGGGCCAACGTCCTGACTTTC
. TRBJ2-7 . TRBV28 CASSLLGTSSSSEQYF TGTGCCAGCAGTTTACTGGGGACCTCCAGCTCCTCCGAGCAGTACTTC
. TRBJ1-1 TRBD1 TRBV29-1 CSVDSAGGGTEAFF TGCAGCGTTGATTCGGCAGGGGGAGGTACTGAAGCTTTCTTT
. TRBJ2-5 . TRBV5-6 CASSLVPSGETQYF TGTGCCAGCAGCTTGGTCCCCTCGGGAGAGACCCAGTACTTC
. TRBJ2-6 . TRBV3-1 CASSPGPAKSSGANVLTF TGTGCCAGCAGCCCAGGGCCAGCGAAATCCTCTGGGGCCAACGTCCTGACTTTC
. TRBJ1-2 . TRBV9 CASSVVSYGYTF TGTGCCAGCAGCGTAGTAAGCTATGGCTACACCTTC
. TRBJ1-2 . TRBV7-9 CASAVSNYGYTF TGTGCCAGCGCAGTGTCTAACTATGGCTACACCTTC
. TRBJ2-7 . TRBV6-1 CASREGPSYEQYF TGTGCCAGCAGGGAGGGCCCGAGTTACGAGCAGTACTTC
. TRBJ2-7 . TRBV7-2 CAGSPQGGTYNEQYF TGTGCCGGCAGTCCACAGGGTGGGACCTACAATGAGCAGTACTTC
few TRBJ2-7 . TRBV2 CASAERAGMTYEQYF TGTGCCAGCGCCGAGAGGGCGGGGATGACCTACGAGCAGTACTTC
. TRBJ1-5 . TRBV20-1 CSARGGSNQPQHF TGCAGTGCTAGAGGGGGAAGCAATCAGCCCCAGCATTTT
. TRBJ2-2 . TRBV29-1 CSVVGQTGELFF TGCAGCGTTGTAGGACAAACCGGGGAGCTGTTTTTT
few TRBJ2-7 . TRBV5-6 CASSLAYGEQYF TGTGCCAGCAGCCTAGCCTATGGGGAGCAGTACTTC
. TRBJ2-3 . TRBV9 CASSVEFRSDTQYF TGTGCCAGCAGCGTAGAGTTCCGCTCGGATACGCAGTATTTT
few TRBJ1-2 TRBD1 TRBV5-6 CASSFARGTLDYGYTF TGTGCCAGCAGCTTTGCCAGGGGGACACTTGACTATGGCTACACCTTC
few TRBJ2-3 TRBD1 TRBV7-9 CASSSRDRGADTQYF TGTGCCAGCAGCAGCCGGGACAGGGGAGCAGATACGCAGTATTTT
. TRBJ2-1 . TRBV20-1 CSAKKAESSYNEQFF TGCAGTGCAAAAAAAGCGGAGAGCTCCTACAATGAGCAGTTCTTC
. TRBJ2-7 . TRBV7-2 CASRDLGGLPREQYF TGTGCCAGCAGGGACTTGGGGGGTCTTCCTCGCGAGCAGTACTTC
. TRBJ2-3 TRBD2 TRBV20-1 CSARVAGPDTQYF TGCAGTGCTAGGGTAGCGGGACCAGATACGCAGTATTTT
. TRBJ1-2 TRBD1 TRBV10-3 CAISASGQGGYYGYTF TGTGCCATCAGTGCATCCGGACAGGGGGGCTACTATGGCTACACCTTC
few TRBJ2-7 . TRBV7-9 CASRAGGGNSYEQYF TGTGCCAGCAGGGCCGGCGGGGGCAACTCCTACGAGCAGTACTTC
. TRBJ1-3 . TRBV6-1 CASSEDLWDKFSGSTIYF TGTGCCAGCAGTGAAGACCTGTGGGACAAGTTCTCTGGAAGCACCATATATTTT
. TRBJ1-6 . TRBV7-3 CASSSGLDRSSPLHF TGTGCCAGCAGCTCCGGACTAGATAGGAGTTCACCCCTCCACTTT
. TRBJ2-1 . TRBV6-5 CASSYSLTPGGEQFF TGTGCCAGCAGTTACTCTTTAACTCCGGGCGGGGAGCAGTTCTTC
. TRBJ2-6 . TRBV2 CASGSGSGANVLTF TGTGCCAGCGGTTCGGGCTCTGGGGCCAACGTCCTGACTTTC
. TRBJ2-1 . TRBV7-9 CVCTLPQGNEQFF TGTGTCTGCACCCTTCCACAGGGCAATGAGCAGTTCTTC
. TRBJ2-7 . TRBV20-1 CSAIYAYEQYF TGCAGTGCTATATATGCCTACGAGCAGTACTTC
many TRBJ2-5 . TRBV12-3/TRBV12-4 CASSLALDEQYF TGTGCCAGCAGTTTGGCCCTGGATGAGCAGTACTTC
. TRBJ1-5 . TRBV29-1 CSVSTGGNQPQHF TGCAGCGTTTCGACAGGTGGCAATCAGCCCCAGCATTTT
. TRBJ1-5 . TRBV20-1 CSARAGSDSNQPQHF TGCAGTGCTAGAGCGGGCAGCGATAGCAATCAGCCCCAGCATTTT